This T cell receptor beta chain is drawn from a study of identical twins. TCRdb reprocessed the 5' RACE reads via MiXCR and lists one record per CDR3 protein. The table shows some 1,600,000 distinct CDR3 sequences, with about 31% occurring only once. General study points: Twins showed weaker excess sharing in their beta out-of-frame sequences. Memory repertoires lacked the insertion deficit that abundant cord blood beta clonotypes showed.

Trimming took off 1 base at V and 3 bases at J, with 8 bases between the two ends. CDR1 and CDR2 from the germline V gene are SGHDT and YYEEEE. This CDR3 region has 14 residues. Of note for this clonotype: The antigen remains unidentified.

The TCR comes from a newborn girl in good health. J is TRBJ2-1 and V is TRBV5-6, with no clear D. Sequencing input: cord blood. CDR3 coding DNA: TGTGCCAGCAGCTTGACAGCTAGCTACAATGAGCAGTTCTTC. Its protein is CASSLTASYNEQFF. Drawing the rest from reference TRBV5-6 and TRBJ2-1, the complete variable domain is DAGVTQSPTHLIKTRGQQVTLRCSPKSGHDTVSWYQQALGQGPQFIFQYYEEEERQRGNFPDRFSGHQFPNYSSELNVNALLLGDSALYLCASSLTASYNEQFFGPGTRLTVL.